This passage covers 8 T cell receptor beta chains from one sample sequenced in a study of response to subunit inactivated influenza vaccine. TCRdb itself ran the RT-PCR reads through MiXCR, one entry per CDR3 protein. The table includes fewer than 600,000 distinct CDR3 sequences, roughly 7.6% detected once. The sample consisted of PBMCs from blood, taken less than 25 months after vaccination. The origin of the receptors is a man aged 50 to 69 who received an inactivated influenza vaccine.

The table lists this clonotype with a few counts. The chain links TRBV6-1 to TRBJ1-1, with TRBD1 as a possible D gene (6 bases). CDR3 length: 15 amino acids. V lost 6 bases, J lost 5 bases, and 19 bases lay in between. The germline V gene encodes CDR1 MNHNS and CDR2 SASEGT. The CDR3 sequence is CASSPAGGAGTEAFF. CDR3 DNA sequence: TGTGCCAGCAGCCCGGCGGGGGGCGCGGGAACTGAAGCTTTCTTT.

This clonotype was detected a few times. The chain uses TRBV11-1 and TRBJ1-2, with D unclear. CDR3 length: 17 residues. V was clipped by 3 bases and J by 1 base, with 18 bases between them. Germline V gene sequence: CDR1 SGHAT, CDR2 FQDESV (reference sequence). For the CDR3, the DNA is TGTGCCAGCAGCTTGATTGAGGCGCACCGACTTAACTATGGCTACACCTTC. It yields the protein CASSLIEAHRLNYGYTF.

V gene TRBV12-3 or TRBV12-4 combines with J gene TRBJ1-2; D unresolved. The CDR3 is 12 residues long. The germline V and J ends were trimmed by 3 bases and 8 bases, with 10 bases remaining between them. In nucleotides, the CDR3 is TGTGCCAGCAGTTTTGATAGTTCAGGCTACACCTTC. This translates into CASSFDSSGYTF.

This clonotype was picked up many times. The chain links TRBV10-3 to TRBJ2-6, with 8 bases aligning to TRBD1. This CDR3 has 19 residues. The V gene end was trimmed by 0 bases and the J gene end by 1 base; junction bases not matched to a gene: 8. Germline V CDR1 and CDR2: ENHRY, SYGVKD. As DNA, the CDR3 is TGTGCCATCAGTGAGTCTATCGGACAGGGTTCGTCTGGGGCCAACGTCCTGACTTTC. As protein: CAISESIGQGSSGANVLTF.

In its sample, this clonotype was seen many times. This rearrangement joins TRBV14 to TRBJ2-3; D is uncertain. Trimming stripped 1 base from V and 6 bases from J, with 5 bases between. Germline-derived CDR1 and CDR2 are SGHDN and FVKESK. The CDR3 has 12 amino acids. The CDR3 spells CASSQGRDTQYF. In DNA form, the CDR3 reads TGTGCCAGCAGCCAAGGCCGGGATACGCAGTATTTT.

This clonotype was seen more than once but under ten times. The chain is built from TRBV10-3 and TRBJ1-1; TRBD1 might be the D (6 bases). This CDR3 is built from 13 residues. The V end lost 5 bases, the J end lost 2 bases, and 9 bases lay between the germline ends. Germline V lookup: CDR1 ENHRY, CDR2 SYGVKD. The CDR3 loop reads CAISTGPNTEAFF. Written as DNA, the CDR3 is TGTGCCATCAGTACAGGGCCCAACACTGAAGCTTTCTTT.

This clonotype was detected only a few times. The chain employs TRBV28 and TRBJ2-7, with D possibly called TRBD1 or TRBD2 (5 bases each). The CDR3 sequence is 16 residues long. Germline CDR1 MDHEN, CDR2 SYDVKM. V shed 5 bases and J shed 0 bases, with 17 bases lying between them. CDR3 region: CASSVTLGDGSYEQYF. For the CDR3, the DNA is TGTGCCAGCAGTGTCACATTGGGGGATGGCTCCTACGAGCAGTACTTC.

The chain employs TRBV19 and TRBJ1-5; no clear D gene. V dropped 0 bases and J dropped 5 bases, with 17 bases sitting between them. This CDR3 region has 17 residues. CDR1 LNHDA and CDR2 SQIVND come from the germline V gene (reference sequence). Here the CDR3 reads CASSIDLLAAAYQPQHF. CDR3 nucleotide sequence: TGTGCCAGTAGTATAGATCTTTTGGCGGCAGCTTATCAGCCCCAGCATTTT.